Presented here are 2 T cell receptor beta chains from one specimen sequenced in a study of T cell repertoires in cytomegalovirus infection. Using its own MiXCR run on the reads, TCRdb lists one record per CDR3 protein. The sample comprises around 740,000 distinct CDR3 sequences, less than 40% of which are singletons, and around 2.8% rests with the top ten. The sample consisted of PBMCs. These receptors were collected from a human donor in good health (CMV status not recorded). Some clones in this sample may be carry-over from other donors' samples.

Comments on this clonotype: One end of the junction fails to match germline, which may point to a read error. The chain has TRBV7-9 and TRBJ2-7, with D unresolved. The CDR3 loop spans 14 amino acids. Germline CDR1 SEHNR, CDR2 FQNEAQ (reference sequence). In DNA form, the CDR3 reads TGTGCCAGCAGCTTAGGTCTCGGCTACTACGAGCAGCACTTC. This codes for CASSLGLGYYEQHF.

A few counts support this clonotype. V usage is TRBV28 and J usage is TRBJ2-7, with 12 nucleotides matching TRBD1. CDR1 is MDHEN, CDR2 SYDVKM, per germline. V lost 5 bases to trimming and J lost 4 bases; unmatched junction nucleotides: 6. CDR3 length: 15 amino acids. CDR3 amino acids: CASSPRDRGQYEQYF. As DNA, the CDR3 is TGTGCCAGCAGTCCCCGGGACAGGGGGCAATACGAGCAGTACTTC.